Presented here are 32 T cell receptor beta chains from one specimen sequenced in a study of cytomegalovirus exposure and HLA in healthy donors (dated by TCRdb to the late 2010s). Receptor amplification or capture employed the immunoSEQ multiplex PCR assay. For the multiplex PCR, a mixture combining 60 forward primers for TCR Vbeta segments and 13 reverse primers for TCR Jbeta segments was used. This is the immuneACCESS table as TCRdb keeps it, with only in-frame sequences that have V and J called. A part of the clones is gone; compared with another copy, unresolved V genes explain less than half, and the rest is unexplained. Present in this sample are more than 95,000 clones, around three quarters of which were seen just once. Clones ranked in the top ten supply roughly 3.2% of the sample. The source material was PBMCs. These receptors originate from a young man in good health and CMV-seronegative.

V gene TRBV7-9 combines with J gene TRBJ2-7; no firm D call. Germline V gives CDR1 SEHNR, CDR2 FQNEAQ (reference sequence). This CDR3 contains 15 residues. V was cut by 5 bases and J by 2 bases, with 16 bases left in between. The CDR3 DNA reads TGTGCCAGCAGCACAGACCGGCCAGCCACCTACGAGCAGTACTTC. As protein: CASSTDRPATYEQYF.

This rearrangement joins TRBV6-5 to TRBJ1-2; D possibly corresponds to TRBD1 (6 bases). Trimming removed 6 bases from V and 0 bases from J, with 14 bases in between. CDR1 is MNHEY and CDR2 is SVGAGI in the germline V gene. CDR3 length equals 15 residues. The CDR3 protein is CASRPRTAPNYGYTF. As DNA, the CDR3 is TGTGCCAGCAGACCCCGGACAGCTCCTAACTATGGCTACACCTTC.

Turning to this clone: At one end the junction does not follow the germline gene, possibly because of a read error. Other DNA sequences in this specimen translate into the identical CDR3. The chain combines TRBV29-1 with TRBJ1-1; TRBD1 might be the D (5 bases). CDR3 size: 12 residues. Germline CDR1 SQVTM, CDR2 ANQGSEA. CDR3 in DNA: TGCAGCGTTGTGGCAGGGTACACTGAAGCCTTCTTT. Protein: CSVVAGYTEAFF.

The gene calls are TRBV7-6 and TRBJ1-2; D is uncertain. V was shortened by 1 base and J by 2 bases, with 11 bases between the two germline ends. Germline V lookup: CDR1 SGHVS, CDR2 FNYEAQ. This CDR3 is built from 15 residues. CDR3 DNA: TGTGCCAGCAGCTTAGGTCACAGCTTAAACTATGGCTACACCTTC. Its translation: CASSLGHSLNYGYTF.

The V call is TRBV5-6, the J call TRBJ1-1, with D perhaps TRBD1 (6 bases). CDR3 size: 14 residues. V was pared by 8 bases and J by 0 bases, with 14 bases between. CDR1 is SGHDT and CDR2 is YYEEEE in the germline V gene. This chain's CDR3 is CASGSRGVNTEAFF. The DNA for the CDR3 is TGTGCCAGTGGAAGCAGGGGAGTGAACACTGAAGCTTTCTTT. Using reference TRBV5-6 and TRBJ1-1 for the parts outside the CDR3, the full variable domain is DAGVTQSPTHLIKTRGQQVTLRCSPKSGHDTVSWYQQALGQGPQFIFQYYEEEERQRGNFPDRFSGHQFPNYSSELNVNALLLGDSALYLCASGSRGVNTEAFFGQGTRLTVV.

This chain links TRBV5-1 with TRBJ1-4; D possibly corresponds to TRBD1 (6 bases). V lost 1 base, J lost 5 bases, and 18 bases lay in between. There are 17 residues in the CDR3. Germline assignment: CDR1 SGHRS and CDR2 YFSETQ. CDR3 coding DNA: TGCGCCAGCAGCTTGTCAGGGGCAAGGACCCCCAATGAAAAACTGTTTTTT. This sequence encodes CASSLSGARTPNEKLFF.

The genes are TRBV5-1 and TRBJ1-2; TRBD1 matches at 7 bases. The CDR3 has 14 amino acids. Per the germline V gene, CDR1 is SGHRS and CDR2 is YFSETQ. V shed 3 bases, J shed 4 bases, and the junction held 6 bases outside the gene matches. The CDR3 DNA is TGCGCCAGCAGCTCCACAGGGGTAGGCTATGGCTACACCTTC. Protein: CASSSTGVGYGYTF.

The J gene is TRBJ2-3, the V gene TRBV5-1, with 7 bases lining up with TRBD2. This CDR3 region has 15 residues. J gave up 3 bases and V 0 bases, and 4 bases lay outside the gene matches. Germline V gene lookup returns CDR1 SGHRS and CDR2 YFSETQ. The CDR3 DNA is TGCGCCAGCAGCTTGGTTCTAGCGGTGACAGATACGCAGTATTTT. Translation: CASSLVLAVTDTQYF.

This clone turned up a few times. J is TRBJ1-1 and V is TRBV5-4, with no clear D. Trimming stripped 4 bases from V and 9 bases from J, with 16 bases between. Per germline, CDR1 SGHNT and CDR2 YYREEE (reference sequence). The CDR3 is 13 amino acids. The CDR3 DNA reads as TGTGCCAGCAGCCCCGACATACAGTCTCAAGCTTTCTTT. Translated: CASSPDIQSQAFF.

The chain joins TRBV28 to TRBJ2-7; TRBD1 might be the D (6 bases). Germline assignment: CDR1 MDHEN and CDR2 SYDVKM. V gave up 1 base and J gave up 1 base, with 11 bases separating them. The CDR3 runs to 15 residues. CDR3 coding DNA: TGTGCCAGCAGTTTATCAAGCAGGGGATCCTACGAGCAGTACTTC. This gives the protein CASSLSSRGSYEQYF. Drawing the rest from reference TRBV28 and TRBJ2-7, the complete variable domain is DVKVTQSSRYLVKRTGEKVFLECVQDMDHENMFWYRQDPGLGLRLIYFSYDVKMKEKGDIPEGYSVSREKKERFSLILESASTNQTSMYLCASSLSSRGSYEQYFGPGTRLTVT.

V usage is TRBV6-1 and J usage is TRBJ2-1, with 7 bases lining up with TRBD1. The CDR3 is made up of 15 amino acids. After removal of 0 bases from V and 4 bases from J, the junction contained 3 bases not matched to a gene. Germline V lookup: CDR1 MNHNS, CDR2 SASEGT. Written as DNA, the CDR3 is TGTGCCAGCAGTGAAGCCGGGACAGCTTACAATGAGCAGTTCTTC. Protein sequence: CASSEAGTAYNEQFF.

V gene TRBV9 combines with J gene TRBJ2-5, with TRBD1 identical over 8 bases. The V gene end was trimmed by 3 bases and the J gene end by 5 bases; junction bases not matched to a gene: 6. This CDR3 spans 14 amino acids. CDR1 and CDR2 from the germline V gene are SGDLS and YYNGEE. DNA for the CDR3: TGTGCCAGCAGCGGGGACAGGACGGGGGAGACCCAGTACTTC. It encodes CASSGDRTGETQYF. Together with reference TRBV9 and TRBJ2-5, the CDR3 gives the full variable domain: DSGVTQTPKHLITATGQRVTLRCSPRSGDLSVYWYQQSLDQGLQFLIQYYNGEERAKGNILERFSAQQFPDLHSELNLSSLELGDSALYFCASSGDRTGETQYFGPGTRLLVL.

This clone has only a few counts. The chain is built from TRBV7-7 and TRBJ2-1, with 13 bases that match TRBD2. Trimming cost V 5 bases and J 3 bases; bases outside gene matches: 16. This CDR3 has 20 residues. The germline CDR1 and CDR2 sequences are SSHAT and FNYEAQ (reference sequence). The CDR3 nucleotides read TGTGCCAGCAGCCCCGGGACTAGCGGGGAGGGGATCCGTGACTACAATGAGCAGTTCTTC. It yields the protein CASSPGTSGEGIRDYNEQFF.

A remark on this clone: The identical CDR3 is also encoded by other nucleotide sequences in the sample. The genes are TRBV29-1 and TRBJ1-1, with unresolved D. This CDR3 contains 13 residues. The germline V gene has CDR1 SQVTM and CDR2 ANQGSEA. V lost 5 bases, J lost 0 bases, and 10 bases lay in between. The DNA for the CDR3 is TGCAGCGTTAAAGGGCAGATGAACACTGAAGCTTTCTTT. It yields the protein CSVKGQMNTEAFF.

This chain uses TRBV9 with TRBJ2-3, with D possibly TRBD2 on 6 matching bases. Germline V gene data show CDR1 as SGDLS and CDR2 as YYNGEE. V was shortened by 5 bases and J by 0 bases, with 10 bases between the two germline ends. This CDR3 contains 14 residues. The CDR3 DNA sequence: TGTGCCAGCAGTCAAGCGGGCAGCACAGATACGCAGTATTTT. This encodes CASSQAGSTDTQYF.

The genes are TRBV27 and TRBJ2-1, with D possibly matching TRBD2 (5 bases). The germline V gene encodes CDR1 MNHEY and CDR2 SMNVEV (reference sequence). This CDR3 comprises 18 residues. V lost 0 bases and J lost 3, with 18 bases in between. The CDR3 region is CASSLSTGFAGHYNEQFF. The DNA of the CDR3 is TGTGCCAGCAGTTTATCGACGGGATTTGCGGGCCACTACAATGAGCAGTTCTTC.

The chain links TRBV7-2 to TRBJ1-2, with a tentative D call TRBD1 (6 bases). V gave up 1 base and J gave up 4 bases, with 10 bases separating them. This CDR3 spans 14 amino acids. The germline gives CDR1 SGHTA, CDR2 FQGNSA. The CDR3 region has the DNA TGTGCCAGCAGCTTAGTCGACAGGATCTATGGCTACACCTTC. It yields the protein CASSLVDRIYGYTF.

This chain connects TRBV7-2 to TRBJ2-7, with D possibly being TRBD2 (5 bases). The CDR3 consists of 15 residues. V shed 7 bases and J shed 2 bases, with 18 bases lying between them. The germline V gene has CDR1 SGHTA and CDR2 FQGNSA. As DNA, the CDR3 is TGTGCCAGCACCCCTCATGGAGGCGGAGCCTACGAGCAGTACTTC. Translated: CASTPHGGGAYEQYF. Looking up the rest from reference TRBV7-2 and TRBJ2-7 gives the full variable domain: GAGVSQSPSNKVTEKGKDVELRCDPISGHTALYWYRQSLGQGLEFLIYFQGNSAPDKSGLPSDRFSAERTGGSVSTLTIQRTQQEDSAVYLCASTPHGGGAYEQYFGPGTRLTVT.

This chain links TRBV27 with TRBJ2-7; D possibly corresponds to TRBD1 (5 bases). Germline loops: CDR1 MNHEY, CDR2 SMNVEV (reference sequence). V lost 8 bases and J 5 bases, leaving 10 bases between the germline ends. The CDR3 runs to 11 residues. The CDR3 loop reads CASRIRDEQYF. Written as DNA, the CDR3 is TGTGCCAGCCGCATCAGGGACGAGCAGTACTTC.

V is TRBV6-5 and J is TRBJ2-7, with TRBD2 matching over 7 bases. Per germline, CDR1 MNHEY and CDR2 SVGAGI. There are 15 residues in the CDR3. V lost 5 bases, J lost 3 bases, and 10 bases stayed unmatched. CDR3 in amino acids: CASSPPRGEYYEQYF. The DNA for the CDR3 is TGTGCCAGCAGTCCCCCCCGGGGGGAATACTACGAGCAGTACTTC.

This clone has only one observation. The chain uses TRBV19 and TRBJ2-7, with D uncertain. Deletions cut 8 bases from V and 2 bases from J, with 13 bases between. Per germline, CDR1 LNHDA and CDR2 SQIVND (reference sequence). CDR3 length: 13 residues. The CDR3 DNA reads TGTGCCAGTCGAGGTACACCCGCCTACGAGCAGTACTTC. Its translation: CASRGTPAYEQYF.

V is TRBV5-1 and J is TRBJ2-5, with 8 bases aligning to TRBD2. Trimming took 3 bases from V and 1 from J; bases not matched to a gene: 8. The V gene's germline CDR1 is SGHRS and CDR2 YFSETQ. This CDR3 contains 16 residues. The DNA of the CDR3 is TGCGCCAGCAGCTGGAGTATTAGCGGGGCCCAAGAGACCCAGTACTTC. Its protein product is CASSWSISGAQETQYF.

The rearrangement links TRBV28 to TRBJ1-6; 7 nucleotides line up with TRBD1. The CDR3 spans 15 residues. The V segment lost 7 bases and the J segment 3 bases; nucleotides outside the gene matches: 6. Germline loops: CDR1 MDHEN, CDR2 SYDVKM. CDR3 bases: TGTGCCAGCAAAGACAGGGCAAGCTATAATTCACCCCTCCACTTT. Translating it yields CASKDRASYNSPLHF.

This clone was seen only once. The chain carries TRBV29-1 and TRBJ2-5; 7 bases are a match to TRBD1. The J segment lost 4 bases and the V segment lost 6 bases, leaving 8 bases of the junction unmatched. The germline gives CDR1 SQVTM, CDR2 ANQGSEA. The CDR3 is made up of 13 amino acids. The CDR3 DNA follows: TGCAGCGTGGGGAAGGGGGCCTTAGAGACCCAGTACTTC. This codes for CSVGKGALETQYF.

The chain recombines TRBV9 with TRBJ2-1; 10 bases line up with TRBD2. This CDR3 is built from 16 residues. Germline V CDR1 and CDR2: SGDLS, YYNGEE. V was pared by 3 bases and J by 2 bases, with 5 bases of the junction left unmatched. CDR3: CASSERTSGPYNEQFF. The CDR3 nucleotides read TGTGCCAGCAGCGAGAGGACTAGCGGCCCCTACAATGAGCAGTTCTTC.

The chain uses TRBV27 and TRBJ2-5, with 9 bases matching TRBD1. The end of the DNA aligns better with TRBJ2-7, so the J call may be wrong. CDR3 length: 15 residues. Germline CDR1 MNHEY, CDR2 SMNVEV (reference sequence). The DNA for the CDR3 is TGTGCCAGCAGGGACTGGACAGGGGAGGGTAGCGAGCAGTACTTC. It encodes CASRDWTGEGSEQYF.

A single count supports this clone. V usage is TRBV5-1 and J usage is TRBJ2-6; unclear D gene. Germline V gene data show CDR1 as SGHRS and CDR2 as YFSETQ. The CDR3 is 18 residues long. Trimming removed 0 bases at V and 0 bases at J, with 13 bases between. The CDR3 loop is CASSLVGISGSGANVLTF. The CDR3 DNA sequence: TGCGCCAGCAGCTTGGTTGGCATTTCAGGCTCTGGGGCCAACGTCCTGACTTTC.

The chain has TRBV11-1 and TRBJ2-5; TRBD1 matches 8 bases. The CDR3 length is 16 residues. Looked up from germline, CDR1 is SGHAT and CDR2 is FQDESV (reference sequence). V was pared by 5 bases and J by 5 bases, with 13 bases of the junction left unmatched. In nucleotides, the CDR3 is TGTGCCAGCAGCGACCGGGACAGGACTGGAACGGAGACCCAGTACTTC. It is translated as CASSDRDRTGTETQYF. The full variable domain, in which reference TRBV11-1 and TRBJ2-5 provide the parts outside the CDR3, is EAEVAQSPRYKITEKSQAVAFWCDPISGHATLYWYRQILGQGPELLVQFQDESVVDDSQLPKDRFSAERLKGVDSTLKIQPAELGDSAMYLCASSDRDRTGTETQYFGPGTRLLVL.

The chain couples TRBV27 to TRBJ2-2, with 13 bases matching TRBD2. The CDR3 length is 15 residues. J lost 4 bases, V lost 6 bases, and 2 bases had no gene match. Germline V lookup: CDR1 MNHEY, CDR2 SMNVEV (reference sequence). CDR3 nucleotide sequence: TGTGCCAGCAGGAGGACTAGCGGGAGCACCGGGGAGCTGTTTTTT. Translated: CASRRTSGSTGELFF.

The chain recombines TRBV5-5 with TRBJ2-1, with TRBD2 identical over 7 bases. With 1 base clipped from V and 3 bases from J, the junction kept 4 bases outside the gene matches. This CDR3 has 15 amino acids. CDR1 SGHKS and CDR2 YYEKEE come from the germline V gene (reference sequence). In DNA, the CDR3 is TGTGCCAGCAGCTTGAGGTGGGAGGGCTACAATGAGCAGTTCTTC. Its protein is CASSLRWEGYNEQFF. Drawing the rest from reference TRBV5-5 and TRBJ2-1, the complete variable domain is DAGVTQSPTHLIKTRGQQVTLRCSPISGHKSVSWYQQVLGQGPQFIFQYYEKEERGRGNFPDRFSARQFPNYSSELNVNALLLGDSALYLCASSLRWEGYNEQFFGPGTRLTVL.

V usage is TRBV5-6 and J usage is TRBJ1-4, with TRBD1 matching 9 bases. Unmatched junction bases numbered 5, after V lost 4 bases and J lost 10 bases. Germline lookup yields CDR1 SGHDT and CDR2 YYEEEE. The length of the CDR3 is 13 residues. CDR3 nucleotides: TGTGCCAGCAGCCTGGACAGGGGAGGAAAACTGTTTTTT. Its translation: CASSLDRGGKLFF.

CDR3 coding DNA: TGCGCCAGCAGCTATGGGAGTTATGGCTACACCTTC. Its protein is CASSYGSYGYTF. This chain uses TRBV5-1 with TRBJ1-2; D gene uncertain. V lost 3 bases and J lost 5, with 8 bases in between. The CDR3 is 12 residues long. The germline CDR1 and CDR2 sequences are SGHRS and YFSETQ.